The 6 T cell receptor beta chains listed next were all sequenced from one sample in a study of CD8 T cells in ankylosing spondylitis. TCRdb reanalysed the 5' RACE reads using MiXCR and keeps one entry per CDR3 protein. The sample records over 110,000 distinct CDR3 sequences, roughly 8% being singletons. Sequencing was carried out using synovial fluid, either unsorted or a sorted T cell fraction (not recorded which). The source is a male donor with ankylosing spondylitis.

This clonotype occurred a few times. The chain is built from TRBV6-1 and TRBJ2-1; no firm D call. V shed 7 bases and J shed 6 bases, with 10 bases lying between them. In germline, CDR1 is MNHNS, CDR2 SASEGT. This CDR3 has 12 amino acids. The CDR3, as DNA: TGTGCCAGCACGCAGGTTTTCAATGAGCAGTTCTTC. It is translated as CASTQVFNEQFF.

The chain combines TRBV2 with TRBJ1-4; 10 nucleotides match TRBD1. The CDR3 totals 14 residues. The germline V gene encodes CDR1 SNHLY and CDR2 FYNNEI. Losses at the gene ends were 8 bases for V and 6 bases for J; bases not matched to a gene: 6. The CDR3 sequence is CASLPGTGDEKLFF. Written as DNA, the CDR3 is TGTGCCAGCCTGCCCGGGACAGGGGATGAAAAACTGTTTTTT.

Many counts were recorded for this clonotype. This chain joins TRBV5-1 and TRBJ2-2; 7 nucleotides align to TRBD1. From germline, CDR1 is SGHRS and CDR2 YFSETQ. V lost 4 bases to trimming and J lost 4 bases; unmatched junction nucleotides: 7. The CDR3 is 15 amino acids. Here the CDR3 DNA reads TGCGCCAGCAGCACCGGACAGGCGGTCACCGGGGAGCTGTTTTTT. It yields the protein CASSTGQAVTGELFF.

This clonotype has a handful of counts. This chain joins TRBV2 and TRBJ2-5, with 9 bases aligning to TRBD2. This CDR3 region has 15 residues. Trimming took 0 bases from V and 4 from J; bases not matched to a gene: 3. Germline CDR1 SNHLY, CDR2 FYNNEI. The CDR3 loop reads CASSEALAGAETQYF. CDR3 sequence (DNA): TGTGCCAGCAGTGAAGCGTTAGCGGGGGCAGAGACCCAGTACTTC. The full variable domain, its missing parts supplied by reference TRBV2 and TRBJ2-5, is EPEVTQTPSHQVTQMGQEVILRCVPISNHLYFYWYRQILGQKVEFLVSFYNNEISEKSEIFDDQFSVERPDGSNFTLKIRSTKLEDSAMYFCASSEALAGAETQYFGPGTRLLVL.

This clonotype has only a few counts. This chain links TRBV20-1 with TRBJ2-5; 12 bases map to TRBD2. CDR1 DFQATT and CDR2 SNEGSKA come from the germline V gene (reference sequence). The CDR3 has 14 amino acids. J lost 2 bases, V lost 3 bases, and 1 base had no gene match. In DNA, the CDR3 is TGCAGTGCTAGTACTAGCGGGGGGCAAGAGACCCAGTACTTC. This sequence encodes CSASTSGGQETQYF.

V usage is TRBV7-2 and J usage is TRBJ2-7; TRBD2 agrees at 8 bases. CDR3 length: 14 residues. The germline V gene has CDR1 SGHTA and CDR2 FQGNSA. V shed 5 bases and J 2 bases; nucleotides not matched to a gene: 5. The DNA of the CDR3 is TGTGCCAGCAGCCGTAGCGGGGCGACCTACGAGCAGTACTTC. Its translation: CASSRSGATYEQYF.